Given below is one T cell receptor beta chain in context. Its specificity is unknown. CDR1 MRHNA and CDR2 SNTAGT come from the germline V gene. The CDR3 extends over 15 amino acids. V lost 0 bases and J lost 4, with 9 bases in between. This sample stems from a study of T cells in localized non-small cell lung cancer. Study-level points and caveats: The highest T cell clonality was in uninvolved adjacent lung, above tumor. Heterogeneity remains possible because sequencing was limited to only one tumor region.

Measured with immunoSEQ multiplex PCR; TCRdb has only the in-frame clones, and not every one. The sample holds 20,000 to 30,000 clones, roughly nine tenths seen once. This material consisted of peripheral blood, taken before any cancer treatment. The receptor was derived from a woman aged 40-75 years with stage I lung adenocarcinoma. The chain recombines TRBV6-4 with TRBJ2-2; possible D gene TRBD2, 5 bases. CDR3: CASSDSIEGTGELFF. The CDR3 DNA reads TGTGCCAGCAGTGACTCGATCGAGGGCACCGGGGAGCTGTTTTTT.